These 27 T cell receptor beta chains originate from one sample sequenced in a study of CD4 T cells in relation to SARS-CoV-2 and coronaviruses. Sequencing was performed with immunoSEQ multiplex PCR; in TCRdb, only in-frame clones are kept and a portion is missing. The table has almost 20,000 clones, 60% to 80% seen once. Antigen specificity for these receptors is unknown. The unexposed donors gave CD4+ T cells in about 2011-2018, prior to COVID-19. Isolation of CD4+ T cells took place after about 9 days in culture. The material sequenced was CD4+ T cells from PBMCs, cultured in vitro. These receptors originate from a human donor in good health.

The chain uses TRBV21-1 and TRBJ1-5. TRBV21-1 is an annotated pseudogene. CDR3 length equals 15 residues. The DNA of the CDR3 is TGTGCCAGCAGCAAAGGGGTTCCACCGGATCAGCCCCAGCATTTT. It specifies CASSKGVPPDQPQHF.

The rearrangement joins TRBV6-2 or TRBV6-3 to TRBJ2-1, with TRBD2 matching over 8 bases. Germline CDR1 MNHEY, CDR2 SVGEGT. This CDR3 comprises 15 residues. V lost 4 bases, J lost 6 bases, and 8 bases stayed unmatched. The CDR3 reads CASSSSRTSGNEQFF. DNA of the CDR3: TGTGCCAGCAGTTCCTCACGCACTAGCGGCAATGAGCAGTTCTTC.

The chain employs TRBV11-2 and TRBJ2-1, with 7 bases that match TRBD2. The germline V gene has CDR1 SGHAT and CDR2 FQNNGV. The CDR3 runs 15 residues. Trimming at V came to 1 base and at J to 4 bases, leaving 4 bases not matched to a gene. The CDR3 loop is CASSLGGLGYNEQFF. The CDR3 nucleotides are TGTGCCAGCAGCTTAGGAGGACTAGGTTACAATGAGCAGTTCTTC.

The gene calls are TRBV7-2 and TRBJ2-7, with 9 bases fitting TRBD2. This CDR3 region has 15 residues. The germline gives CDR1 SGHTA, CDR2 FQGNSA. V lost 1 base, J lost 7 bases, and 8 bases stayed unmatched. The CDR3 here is CASSLENLAGKEQYF. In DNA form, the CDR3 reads TGTGCCAGCAGCTTAGAGAACCTAGCGGGGAAAGAGCAGTACTTC.

The CDR3 spells CASSLVGGYTF. The CDR3 DNA is TGTGCCAGCAGCTTAGTAGGTGGCTACACCTTC. The J gene is TRBJ1-2, the V gene TRBV7-9; D is uncertain. Between the trimmed V and J ends, which lost 1 base and 7 bases, there was a span of 4 bases. CDR1 and CDR2 from the germline V gene are SEHNR and FQNEAQ (reference sequence). This CDR3 contains 11 residues.

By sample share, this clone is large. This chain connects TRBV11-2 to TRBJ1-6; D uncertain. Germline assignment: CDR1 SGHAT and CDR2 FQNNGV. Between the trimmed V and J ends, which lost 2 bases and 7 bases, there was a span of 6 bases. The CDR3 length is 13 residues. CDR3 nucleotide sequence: TGTGCCAGCAGCTTAATGCTGAATTCACCCCTCCACTTT. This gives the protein CASSLMLNSPLHF.

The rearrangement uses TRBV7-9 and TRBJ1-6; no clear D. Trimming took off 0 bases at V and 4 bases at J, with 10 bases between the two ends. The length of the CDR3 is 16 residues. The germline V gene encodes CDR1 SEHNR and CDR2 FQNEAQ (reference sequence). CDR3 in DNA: TGTGCCAGCAGCTTAGCTGGCAGAACTTATAATTCACCCCTCCACTTT. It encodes CASSLAGRTYNSPLHF.

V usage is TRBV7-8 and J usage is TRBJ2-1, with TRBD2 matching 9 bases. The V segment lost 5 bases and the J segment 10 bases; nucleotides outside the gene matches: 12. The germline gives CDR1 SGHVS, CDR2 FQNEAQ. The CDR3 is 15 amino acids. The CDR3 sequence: CASSRGGRALGEQFF. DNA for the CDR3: TGTGCCAGCAGCCGAGGCGGGAGGGCTCTGGGCGAGCAGTTCTTC.

In nucleotides, the CDR3 is TGTGCCAGCTCACCACCGACCGGGACAGAATATGGCTACACCTTC. Translating gives CASSPPTGTEYGYTF. V usage is TRBV18 and J usage is TRBJ1-2; 7 bases match TRBD1. V gave up 0 bases and J gave up 5 bases; unmatched junction bases: 6. The CDR3 is made up of 15 amino acids. The germline V gene has CDR1 KGHSH and CDR2 LQKENI.

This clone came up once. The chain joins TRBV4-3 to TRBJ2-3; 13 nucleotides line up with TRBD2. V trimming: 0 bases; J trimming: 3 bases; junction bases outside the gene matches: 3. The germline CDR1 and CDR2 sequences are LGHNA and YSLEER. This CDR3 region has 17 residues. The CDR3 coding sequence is TGCGCCAGCAGCCAAGATTGGACTAGCGGGGGAACAGATACGCAGTATTTT. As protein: CASSQDWTSGGTDTQYF.

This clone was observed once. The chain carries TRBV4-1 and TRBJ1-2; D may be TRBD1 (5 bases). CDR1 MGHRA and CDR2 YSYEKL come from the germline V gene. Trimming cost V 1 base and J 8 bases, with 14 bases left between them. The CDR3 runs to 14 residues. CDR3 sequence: CASSQVVAGSGYTF. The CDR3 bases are TGCGCCAGCAGCCAAGTAGTGGCAGGGAGCGGCTACACCTTC.

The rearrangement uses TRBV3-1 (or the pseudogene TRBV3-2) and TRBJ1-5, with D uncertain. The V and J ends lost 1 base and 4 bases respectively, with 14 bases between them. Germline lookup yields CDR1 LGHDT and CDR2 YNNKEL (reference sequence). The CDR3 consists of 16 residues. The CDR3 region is CASSQGVYGGNQPQHF. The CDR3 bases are TGTGCCAGCAGCCAAGGGGTGTACGGAGGAAATCAGCCCCAGCATTTT.

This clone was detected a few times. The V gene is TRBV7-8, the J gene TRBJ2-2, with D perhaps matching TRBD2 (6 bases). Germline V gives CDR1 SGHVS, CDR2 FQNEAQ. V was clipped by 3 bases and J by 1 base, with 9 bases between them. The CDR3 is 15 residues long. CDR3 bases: TGTGCCAGCAGCTTTGGAGGGCAGAACACCGGGGAGCTGTTTTTT. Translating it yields CASSFGGQNTGELFF.

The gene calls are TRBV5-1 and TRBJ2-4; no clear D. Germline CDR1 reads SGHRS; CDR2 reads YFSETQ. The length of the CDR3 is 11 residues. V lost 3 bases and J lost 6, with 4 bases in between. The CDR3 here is CASSSANIQYF. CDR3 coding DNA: TGCGCCAGCAGCTCAGCAAACATTCAGTACTTC.

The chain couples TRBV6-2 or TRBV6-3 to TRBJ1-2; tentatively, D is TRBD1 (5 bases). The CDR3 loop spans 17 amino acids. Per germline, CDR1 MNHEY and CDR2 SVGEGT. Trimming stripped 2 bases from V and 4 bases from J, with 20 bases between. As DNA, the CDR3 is TGTGCCAGCAGTTACCCCGAGGCGGGGGTGGTTGGCTATGGCTACACCTTC. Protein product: CASSYPEAGVVGYGYTF.

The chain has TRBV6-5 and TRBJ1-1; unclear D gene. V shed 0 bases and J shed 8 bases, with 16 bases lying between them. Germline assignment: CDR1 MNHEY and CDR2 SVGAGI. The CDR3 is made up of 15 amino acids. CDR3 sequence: CASSYSGRSLREAFF. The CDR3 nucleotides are TGTGCCAGCAGTTACTCGGGGAGGTCCCTTAGGGAAGCTTTCTTT.

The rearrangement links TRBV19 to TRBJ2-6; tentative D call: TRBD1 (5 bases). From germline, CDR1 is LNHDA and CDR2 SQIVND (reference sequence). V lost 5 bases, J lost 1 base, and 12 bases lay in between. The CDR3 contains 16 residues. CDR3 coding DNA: TGTGCCAGTAGTCCCTCGTCAGGGTCTGGGGCCAACGTCCTGACTTTC. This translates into CASSPSSGSGANVLTF. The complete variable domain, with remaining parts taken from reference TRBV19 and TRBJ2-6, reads DGGITQSPKYLFRKEGQNVTLSCEQNLNHDAMYWYRQDPGQGLRLIYYSQIVNDFQKGDIAEGYSVSREKKESFPLTVTSAQKNPTAFYLCASSPSSGSGANVLTFGAGSRLTVL.

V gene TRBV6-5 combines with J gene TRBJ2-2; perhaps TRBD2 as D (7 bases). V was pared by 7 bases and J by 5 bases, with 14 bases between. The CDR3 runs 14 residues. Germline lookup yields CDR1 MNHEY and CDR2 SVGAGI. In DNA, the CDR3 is TGTGCCAGCAATGGGGGGGCGGGGACCGGGGAGCTGTTTTTT. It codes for CASNGGAGTGELFF.

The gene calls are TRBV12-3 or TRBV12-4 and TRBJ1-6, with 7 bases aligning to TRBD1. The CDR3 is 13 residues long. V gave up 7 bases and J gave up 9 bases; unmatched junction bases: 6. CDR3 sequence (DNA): TGTGCCAGCACCGACAGGGTTGGTTCACCCCTCCACTTT. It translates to CASTDRVGSPLHF.

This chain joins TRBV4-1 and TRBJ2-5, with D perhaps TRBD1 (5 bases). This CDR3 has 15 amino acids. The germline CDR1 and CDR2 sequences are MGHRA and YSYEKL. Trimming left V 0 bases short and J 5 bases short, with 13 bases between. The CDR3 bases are TGCGCCAGCAGCCAAGAGAAGCAGGGTGGGGAGACCCAGTACTTC. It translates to CASSQEKQGGETQYF.

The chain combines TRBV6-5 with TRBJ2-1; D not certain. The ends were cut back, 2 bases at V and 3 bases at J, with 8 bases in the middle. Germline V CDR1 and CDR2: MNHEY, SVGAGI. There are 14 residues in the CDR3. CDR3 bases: TGTGCCAGCAGTTACCACTATCTCTACAATGAGCAGTTCTTC. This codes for CASSYHYLYNEQFF.

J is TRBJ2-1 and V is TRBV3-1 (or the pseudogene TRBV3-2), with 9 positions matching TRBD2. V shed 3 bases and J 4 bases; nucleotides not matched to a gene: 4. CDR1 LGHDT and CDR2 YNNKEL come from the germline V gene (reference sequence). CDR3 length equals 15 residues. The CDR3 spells CASSQASGAYNEQFF. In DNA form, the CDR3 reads TGTGCCAGCAGCCAGGCTAGCGGGGCGTACAATGAGCAGTTCTTC.

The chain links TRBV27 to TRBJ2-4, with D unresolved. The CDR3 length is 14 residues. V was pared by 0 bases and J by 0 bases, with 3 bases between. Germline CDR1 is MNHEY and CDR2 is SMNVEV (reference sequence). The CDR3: CASSLSLAKNIQYF. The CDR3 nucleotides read TGTGCCAGCAGTTTATCTTTAGCCAAAAACATTCAGTACTTC.

The CDR3 bases are TGTGCCAGCTCACCACAGGGCACAGATACGCAGTATTTT. Amino acids: CASSPQGTDTQYF. The chain employs TRBV18 and TRBJ2-3, with unresolved D. The V gene's germline CDR1 is KGHSH and CDR2 LQKENI. There are 13 residues in the CDR3. Deletions cut 1 base from V and 1 base from J, with 3 bases between. Based on the CDR3 plus reference TRBV18 and TRBJ2-3, the full variable domain is NAGVMQNPRHLVRRRGQEARLRCSPMKGHSHVYWYRQLPEEGLKFMVYLQKENIIDESGMPKERFSAEFPKEGPSILRIQQVVRGDSAAYFCASSPQGTDTQYFGPGTRLTVL.

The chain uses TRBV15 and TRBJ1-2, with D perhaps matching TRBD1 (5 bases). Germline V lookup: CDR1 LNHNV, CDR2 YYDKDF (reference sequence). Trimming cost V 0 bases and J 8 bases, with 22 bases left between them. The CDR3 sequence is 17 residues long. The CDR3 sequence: CATSRDGQGAPKEGYTF. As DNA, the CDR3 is TGTGCCACCAGCAGAGATGGGCAGGGAGCCCCAAAGGAAGGCTACACCTTC.

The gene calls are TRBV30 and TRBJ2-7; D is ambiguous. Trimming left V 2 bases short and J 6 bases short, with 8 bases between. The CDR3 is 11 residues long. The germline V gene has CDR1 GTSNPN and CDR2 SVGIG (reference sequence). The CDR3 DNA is TGTGCCTGGAGTAGGTCTTCCGAGCAGTACTTC. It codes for CAWSRSSEQYF.

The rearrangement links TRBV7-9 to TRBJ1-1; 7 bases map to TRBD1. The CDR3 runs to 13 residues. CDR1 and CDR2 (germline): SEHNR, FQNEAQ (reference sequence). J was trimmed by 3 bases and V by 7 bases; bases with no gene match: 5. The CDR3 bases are TGTGCCAGCACCCAGGGGGGAGACACTGAAGCTTTCTTT. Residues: CASTQGGDTEAFF.